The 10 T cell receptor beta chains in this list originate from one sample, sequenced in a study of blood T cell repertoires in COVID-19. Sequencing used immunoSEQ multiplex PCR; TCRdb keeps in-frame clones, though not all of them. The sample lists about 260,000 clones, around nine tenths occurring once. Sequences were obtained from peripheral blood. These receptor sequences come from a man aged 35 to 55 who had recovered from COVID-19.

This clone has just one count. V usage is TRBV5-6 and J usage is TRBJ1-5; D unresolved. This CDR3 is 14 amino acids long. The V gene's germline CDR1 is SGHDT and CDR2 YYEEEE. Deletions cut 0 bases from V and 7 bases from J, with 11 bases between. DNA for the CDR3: TGTGCCAGCAGCTTGGGGAGGTCACGGCAGCCCCAGCATTTT. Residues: CASSLGRSRQPQHF.

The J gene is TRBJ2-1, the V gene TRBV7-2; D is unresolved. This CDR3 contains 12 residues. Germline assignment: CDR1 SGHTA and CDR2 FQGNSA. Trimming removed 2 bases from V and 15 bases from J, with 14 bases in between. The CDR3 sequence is CASSLLTRGWFF. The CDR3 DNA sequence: TGTGCCAGCAGCTTACTGACCCGAGGATGGTTCTTC.

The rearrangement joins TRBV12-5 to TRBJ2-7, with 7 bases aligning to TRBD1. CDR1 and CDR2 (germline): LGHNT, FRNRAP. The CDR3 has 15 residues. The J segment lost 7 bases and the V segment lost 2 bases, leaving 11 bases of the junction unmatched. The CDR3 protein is CASGLRTGLAGEQYF. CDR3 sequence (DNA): TGTGCTAGTGGTTTGAGGACAGGTCTTGCAGGGGAGCAGTACTTC. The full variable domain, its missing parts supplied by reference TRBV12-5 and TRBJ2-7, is DARVTQTPRHKVTEMGQEVTMRCQPILGHNTVFWYRQTMMQGLELLAYFRNRAPLDDSGMPKDRFSAEMPDATLATLKIQPSEPRDSAVYFCASGLRTGLAGEQYFGPGTRLTVT.

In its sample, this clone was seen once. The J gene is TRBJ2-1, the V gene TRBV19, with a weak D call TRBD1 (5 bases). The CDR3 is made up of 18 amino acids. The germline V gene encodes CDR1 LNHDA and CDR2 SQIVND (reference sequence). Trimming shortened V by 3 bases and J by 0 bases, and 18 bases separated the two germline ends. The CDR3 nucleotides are TGTGCCAGTAGTATCCGGACAAATAGCCTTGGCTCCTACAATGAGCAGTTCTTC. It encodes CASSIRTNSLGSYNEQFF.

The CDR3 coding sequence is TGCGCCAGCAGCCAAGATTTCGGGGCGCGGGGCAACACTGAAGCTTTCTTT. As protein: CASSQDFGARGNTEAFF. The chain couples TRBV4-1 to TRBJ1-1; TRBD1 might be the D (5 bases). The CDR3 is made up of 17 amino acids. Trimming shortened V by 0 bases and J by 2 bases, and 16 bases separated the two germline ends. The germline V gene has CDR1 MGHRA and CDR2 YSYEKL.

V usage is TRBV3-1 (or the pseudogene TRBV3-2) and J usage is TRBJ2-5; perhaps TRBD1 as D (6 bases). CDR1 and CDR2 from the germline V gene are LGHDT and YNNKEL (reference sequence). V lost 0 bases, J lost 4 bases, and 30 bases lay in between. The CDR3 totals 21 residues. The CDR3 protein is CASSQDWWYRVRDSPRETQYF. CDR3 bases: TGTGCCAGCAGCCAAGATTGGTGGTACAGGGTGCGAGACTCTCCCCGAGAGACCCAGTACTTC.

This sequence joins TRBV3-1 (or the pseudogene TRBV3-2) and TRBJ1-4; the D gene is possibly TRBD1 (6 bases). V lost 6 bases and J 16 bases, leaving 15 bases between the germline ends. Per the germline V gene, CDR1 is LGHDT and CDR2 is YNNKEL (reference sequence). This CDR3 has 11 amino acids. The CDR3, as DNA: TGTGCCAGCAGACGCAGACAGGCGACGTTTTTT. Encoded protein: CASRRRQATFF.

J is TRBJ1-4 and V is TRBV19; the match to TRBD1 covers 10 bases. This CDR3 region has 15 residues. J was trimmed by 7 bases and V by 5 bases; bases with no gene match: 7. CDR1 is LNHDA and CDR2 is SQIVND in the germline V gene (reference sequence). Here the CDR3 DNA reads TGTGCCAGTAGTCCGCAGACAGGGGGCCCTGAAAAACTGTTTTTT. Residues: CASSPQTGGPEKLFF.

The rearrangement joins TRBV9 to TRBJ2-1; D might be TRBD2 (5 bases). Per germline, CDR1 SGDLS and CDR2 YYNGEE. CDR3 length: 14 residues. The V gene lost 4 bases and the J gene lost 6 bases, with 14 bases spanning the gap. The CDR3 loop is CASSPSGRGNEQFF. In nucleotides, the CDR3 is TGTGCCAGCAGCCCTTCGGGTCGGGGCAATGAGCAGTTCTTC.

The DNA for the CDR3 is TGTGCCAGCAGCTTAATTCAGGGGCCTTTAACTAATGAAAAACTGTTTTTT. It codes for CASSLIQGPLTNEKLFF. The J gene is TRBJ1-4, the V gene TRBV7-2; TRBD1 might be the D (6 bases). Trimming removed 2 bases from V and 1 base from J, with 14 bases in between. The CDR3 spans 17 residues. Germline CDR1 is SGHTA and CDR2 is FQGNSA.